This passage covers 10 T cell receptor beta chains from one sample sequenced in a study of T cells in localized non-small cell lung cancer. Produced via immunoSEQ multiplex PCR; TCRdb's table is partial and in-frame only. The repertoire holds 40,000 to 55,000 clones, with around 81% as singletons. Sequences were derived from peripheral blood mononuclear cells, sampled before any cancer treatment. The receptor set was obtained from a man aged 35-75 years with stage III lung adenocarcinoma.

This clone was seen a handful of times. The chain carries TRBV5-1 and TRBJ2-2; a possible D gene is TRBD2 (6 bases). V shed 1 base and J shed 5 bases, with 15 bases lying between them. This CDR3 spans 16 amino acids. Germline V gives CDR1 SGHRS, CDR2 YFSETQ. DNA for the CDR3: TGCGCCAGCAGCTTGTCTCGTCTAGCGCAAACCGGGGAGCTGTTTTTT. Translated, it gives CASSLSRLAQTGELFF.

The sample holds a few counts of this clone. The CDR3 DNA follows: TGTGCCAGCTCTCCGGACCATGGAAGCTCCTATAATTCACCCCTCCACTTT. It yields the protein CASSPDHGSSYNSPLHF. V is TRBV2 and J is TRBJ1-6; no clear D. Trimming shortened V by 8 bases and J by 0 bases, and 17 bases separated the two germline ends. The CDR3 runs to 17 residues. The V gene's germline CDR1 is SNHLY and CDR2 FYNNEI.

The CDR3 nucleotides read TGCGCCAGCAGCTCGCGGCAGGGGGCCACCTCACCCCTCCACTTT. Its translation: CASSSRQGATSPLHF. The rearrangement joins TRBV5-1 to TRBJ1-6, with 8 nucleotides matching TRBD1. Trimming at V came to 3 bases and at J to 10 bases, leaving 9 bases not matched to a gene. Germline-derived CDR1 and CDR2 are SGHRS and YFSETQ. The CDR3 consists of 15 residues.

The chain is built from TRBV5-6 and TRBJ2-5; tentatively, D is TRBD1 (7 bases). Germline V gene data show CDR1 as SGHDT and CDR2 as YYEEEE. The CDR3 consists of 14 residues. Trimming took 3 bases from V and 4 from J, leaving 13 bases between them. The DNA of the CDR3 is TGTGCCAGCAGCTCGCGACAGGGAGGAGAGACCCAGTACTTC. This encodes CASSSRQGGETQYF.

V and J are TRBV27 and TRBJ2-3, with a tentative D call TRBD2 (5 bases). Trimming left V 3 bases short and J 0 bases short, with 7 bases between. The CDR3 loop spans 14 amino acids. Germline V CDR1 and CDR2: MNHEY, SMNVEV (reference sequence). CDR3 coding DNA: TGTGCCAGCAGTTTCGGGGATAGCACAGATACGCAGTATTTT. It yields the protein CASSFGDSTDTQYF.

The rearrangement links TRBV15 to TRBJ2-5, with D possibly being TRBD1 (5 bases). The CDR3 is 15 amino acids. Trimming took off 0 bases at V and 3 bases at J, with 11 bases between the two ends. CDR1 is LNHNV, CDR2 YYDKDF, per germline (reference sequence). Here the CDR3 DNA reads TGTGCCACCAGCAGAGATAGAGGCAGGGAAGAGACCCAGTACTTC. Encoded protein: CATSRDRGREETQYF.

CDR3: CASRRGRREQYF. CDR3 DNA: TGTGCCAGCAGGCGGGGCCGACGGGAGCAGTACTTC. The chain carries TRBV6-6 and TRBJ2-7; possible D gene TRBD2, 6 bases. Germline CDR1 and CDR2: MNHNY and SVGAGI (reference sequence). Trimming cost V 6 bases and J 7 bases, with 13 bases left between them. The CDR3 runs to 12 residues.

The chain is built from TRBV30 and TRBJ2-1, with 7 bases fitting TRBD2. CDR3 length: 13 amino acids. Germline loops: CDR1 GTSNPN, CDR2 SVGIG (reference sequence). After removal of 6 bases from V and 2 bases from J, the junction contained 4 bases not matched to a gene. The CDR3 here is CACSAGAYNEQFF. Here the CDR3 DNA reads TGTGCCTGTTCCGCGGGGGCCTACAATGAGCAGTTCTTC. The whole variable domain, filled in from reference TRBV30 and TRBJ2-1, reads SQTIHQWPATLVQPVGSPLSLECTVEGTSNPNLYWYRQAAGRGLQLLFYSVGIGQISSEVPQNLSASRPQDRQFILSSKKLLLSDSGFYLCACSAGAYNEQFFGPGTRLTVL.

The chain combines TRBV27 with TRBJ1-1, with 7 bases lining up with TRBD1. Trimming removed 6 bases from V and 1 base from J; junction bases left unmatched: 5. The CDR3 sequence is 14 residues long. Germline values: CDR1 MNHEY, CDR2 SMNVEV (reference sequence). The CDR3 nucleotides are TGTGCCAGCAGGGCGGGACAGTCGAACACTGAAGCTTTCTTT. Translation: CASRAGQSNTEAFF.

The J gene is TRBJ2-1, the V gene TRBV4-1; maybe TRBD2 (6 bases). Trimming shortened V by 1 base and J by 8 bases, and 12 bases separated the two germline ends. The CDR3 has 14 residues. CDR1 MGHRA and CDR2 YSYEKL come from the germline V gene. The CDR3 nucleotides read TGCGCCAGCAGCCAAGTTGGGGGAGGTGATGAGCAGTTCTTC. This codes for CASSQVGGGDEQFF.